This T cell receptor beta chain emerged from a study of blood T cell repertoires in COVID-19. For the study at large: Collection of acute and convalescent COVID-19 samples took place in the United States, Italy and Spain. PBMCs, B-cell-depleted T cells, or T cells provided the cDNA or gDNA that made up the material.

Trimming at V came to 6 bases and at J to 5 bases, leaving 9 bases not matched to a gene. Germline CDR1 is DFQATT and CDR2 is SNEGSKA (reference sequence). The CDR3 has 13 residues. This clone was seen just once. As processed by the authors: Amplified reference gene primers provided the basis for estimating nucleated cell counts. Clones were sequenced by immunoSEQ multiplex PCR, and TCRdb holds only the in-frame ones, with some missing. Clone size and the V and J calls come from that table; the DNA yielded D and trimming. The top ten hold about 3.5% of the sample, which has roughly 120,000 clones, around 90% seen once.

The V and J genes are TRBV20-1 and TRBJ2-7; 8 bases are a match to TRBD1. This receptor was obtained from a man in his fifties with active COVID-19. Sequencing was done on a sample of peripheral blood. Here the CDR3 DNA reads TGCAGTGCCAGTAGACAGGGGTTGGACGAGCAGTACTTC. As protein: CSASRQGLDEQYF.